The 19 T cell receptor beta chains below were found in one sample sequenced in a study of a mutant IDH1 vaccine in newly diagnosed glioma (dated by TCRdb to 2020 to 2022). These TCRs are of unknown antigen specificity. The meaning of the sample's time point label: week 47, end of study. Every vaccine dose consisted of 300 ug of a 20-mer mutant IDH1 peptide in Montanide, administered subcutaneously together with topical imiquimod. The library was built by means of the immunoSEQ multiplex PCR assay. This is the immuneACCESS table as TCRdb keeps it, with only in-frame sequences that have V and J called. A part of the clones is gone; compared with another copy, unresolved V genes explain less than half, and the rest is unexplained. The sample has approximately 33,000 clones on record, 60% to 75% of them singletons. The top ten hold 7.5% to 10% of the sample. Material: PBMCs, obtained from a glioma patient whose treatment included an IDH1 peptide vaccine. These receptor sequences come from a man aged 40-49 years with glioma.

The chain carries TRBV19 and TRBJ1-2; D is ambiguous. Trimming removed 3 bases at V and 7 bases at J, with 12 bases between. CDR3 length: 13 residues. Germline V lookup: CDR1 LNHDA, CDR2 SQIVND (reference sequence). CDR3 region: CASSMNRAVGYTF. The DNA of the CDR3 is TGTGCCAGTAGTATGAATAGGGCCGTTGGCTACACCTTC.

This sequence joins TRBV6-5 and TRBJ2-7; 9 nucleotides line up with TRBD1. Trimming at V came to 4 bases and at J to 4 bases, leaving 11 bases not matched to a gene. The CDR3 consists of 16 residues. In germline, CDR1 is MNHEY, CDR2 SVGAGI. The CDR3 DNA is TGTGCCAGCAGTTTTGGCGGGACAGGGACCAGTTACGAGCAGTACTTC. Protein: CASSFGGTGTSYEQYF.

The V call is TRBV5-6, the J call TRBJ2-1; 7 bases line up with TRBD2. This CDR3 contains 15 residues. The germline CDR1 and CDR2 sequences are SGHDT and YYEEEE. With 4 bases clipped from V and 1 base from J, the junction kept 5 bases outside the gene matches. CDR3 in amino acids: CASSPREVSYNEQFF. CDR3 coding DNA: TGTGCCAGCAGCCCACGGGAGGTATCCTACAATGAGCAGTTCTTC. The whole variable domain, remainder taken from reference TRBV5-6 and TRBJ2-1, is DAGVTQSPTHLIKTRGQQVTLRCSPKSGHDTVSWYQQALGQGPQFIFQYYEEEERQRGNFPDRFSGHQFPNYSSELNVNALLLGDSALYLCASSPREVSYNEQFFGPGTRLTVL.

This chain links TRBV19 with TRBJ1-1, with TRBD1 as a possible D gene (5 bases). The ends were cut back, 3 bases at V and 7 bases at J, with 12 bases in the middle. This CDR3 is 13 amino acids long. From germline, CDR1 is LNHDA and CDR2 SQIVND (reference sequence). The CDR3 coding sequence is TGTGCCAGTAGTATCAATCCCCAGGGTGAAGCTTTCTTT. Translation gives CASSINPQGEAFF.

The chain has TRBV5-1 and TRBJ2-1; D uncertain. This CDR3 has 14 amino acids. CDR1 and CDR2 (germline): SGHRS, YFSETQ. Trimming cost V 4 bases and J 2 bases, with 10 bases left between them. The CDR3 loop is CASSTGSTYNEQFF. As DNA, the CDR3 is TGCGCCAGCAGCACCGGCTCAACCTACAATGAGCAGTTCTTC.

The chain employs TRBV10-2 and TRBJ1-2; TRBD1 is a possible D gene (6 bases). From germline, CDR1 is WSHSY and CDR2 SAAADI. CDR3 length equals 14 residues. V was shortened by 2 bases and J by 8 bases, with 15 bases between the two germline ends. This CDR3 is CASSERGALRGYTF. In nucleotides, the CDR3 is TGCGCCAGCAGTGAGAGGGGGGCGTTAAGGGGCTACACCTTC.

The chain links TRBV13 to TRBJ2-7, with TRBD1 matching 9 bases. CDR1 is PRHDT, CDR2 FYEKMQ, per germline (reference sequence). V shed 0 bases and J 4 bases; nucleotides not matched to a gene: 4. The CDR3 totals 15 residues. CDR3 bases: TGTGCCAGCAGCTTAGGACAGGGGGCAGGGTACGAGCAGTACTTC. Translating gives CASSLGQGAGYEQYF.

This clone occurred once. V is TRBV29-1 and J is TRBJ2-3; D might be TRBD2 (6 bases). In germline, CDR1 is SQVTM, CDR2 ANQGSEA. V was cut by 4 bases and J by 4 bases, with 15 bases left in between. This CDR3 is 14 amino acids long. CDR3 amino acids: CSVVVRERADTQYF. CDR3 nucleotide sequence: TGCAGCGTTGTTGTCCGGGAGAGAGCAGATACGCAGTATTTT.

V usage is TRBV25-1 and J usage is TRBJ1-3, with 10 bases that match TRBD1. The CDR3 loop spans 15 amino acids. Trimming cost V 4 bases and J 3 bases; bases outside gene matches: 3. CDR1 is MGHDK and CDR2 is SYGVNS in the germline V gene. This CDR3 reads CASSARDRGGNTIYF. CDR3 coding DNA: TGTGCCAGCAGTGCGCGGGACAGGGGTGGAAACACCATATATTTT.

The CDR3 is CASSLSQAGNTIYF. In DNA form, the CDR3 reads TGTGCCAGCAGCTTATCACAGGCTGGAAACACCATATATTTT. The chain has TRBV7-2 and TRBJ1-3, with D possibly matching TRBD1 (5 bases). Germline CDR1 reads SGHTA; CDR2 reads FQGNSA. Between the trimmed V and J ends, which lost 2 bases and 2 bases, there was a span of 7 bases. The CDR3 extends over 14 amino acids. Using reference TRBV7-2 and TRBJ1-3 for the parts outside the CDR3, the full variable domain is GAGVSQSPSNKVTEKGKDVELRCDPISGHTALYWYRQSLGQGLEFLIYFQGNSAPDKSGLPSDRFSAERTGGSVSTLTIQRTQQEDSAVYLCASSLSQAGNTIYFGEGSWLTVV.

V is TRBV19 and J is TRBJ2-7; a weak D match, TRBD1 (6 bases). CDR3 length equals 16 residues. V was clipped by 3 bases and J by 2 bases, with 17 bases between them. Germline V lookup: CDR1 LNHDA, CDR2 SQIVND (reference sequence). The CDR3 loop is CASSIDGSGVTYEQYF. CDR3 DNA: TGTGCCAGTAGTATTGACGGGTCAGGGGTCACCTACGAGCAGTACTTC.

CDR3 region: CASSQDRGGYNEQFF. In DNA form, the CDR3 reads TGCGCCAGCAGCCAAGACAGGGGGGGCTACAATGAGCAGTTCTTC. This sequence joins TRBV4-1 and TRBJ2-1; D assignment may be TRBD1 or TRBD2 (7 bases each). Trimming took 0 bases from V and 3 from J, leaving 9 bases between them. The length of the CDR3 is 15 residues. Germline CDR1 MGHRA, CDR2 YSYEKL.

The table lists this clone with a few counts. The chain carries TRBV28 and TRBJ1-2; no reliable D call. V shed 7 bases and J shed 2 bases, with 11 bases lying between them. Germline V CDR1 and CDR2: MDHEN, SYDVKM. CDR3 length: 13 residues. The CDR3 protein is CASTPDYNYGYTF. The CDR3 region has the DNA TGTGCCAGCACGCCGGATTACAACTATGGCTACACCTTC.

The genes are TRBV19 and TRBJ2-3; D uncertain. Germline CDR1 reads LNHDA; CDR2 reads SQIVND (reference sequence). Trimming left V 3 bases short and J 4 bases short, with 2 bases between. This CDR3 is built from 11 residues. Here the CDR3 DNA reads TGTGCCAGTAGTATCTCAGATACGCAGTATTTT. Translating gives CASSISDTQYF.

V usage is TRBV5-1 and J usage is TRBJ1-4; D call uncertain. The V and J ends lost 3 bases and 0 bases respectively, with 12 bases between them. CDR1 SGHRS and CDR2 YFSETQ come from the germline V gene. The CDR3 runs to 16 residues. The CDR3 bases are TGCGCCAGCAGCTATGGACTTCTAGCAACTAATGAAAAACTGTTTTTT. Translation gives CASSYGLLATNEKLFF.

The rearrangement links TRBV5-4 to TRBJ2-3; 10 bases fit TRBD2. V dropped 4 bases and J dropped 0; count of bases not matched to a gene: 2. The CDR3 is 15 amino acids. Germline lookup yields CDR1 SGHNT and CDR2 YYREEE (reference sequence). The CDR3 DNA follows: TGTGCCAGCAGCCCGACTAGCGGGAGCACAGATACGCAGTATTTT. It codes for CASSPTSGSTDTQYF.

This clone was recorded only once. The V call is TRBV20-1, the J call TRBJ2-7; the D gene is possibly TRBD1 (6 bases). Trimming took off 2 bases at V and 11 bases at J, with 10 bases between the two ends. CDR3 length equals 10 residues. CDR1 DFQATT and CDR2 SNEGSKA come from the germline V gene (reference sequence). The CDR3 loop reads CSARRQAKYV. In DNA form, the CDR3 reads TGCAGTGCTAGACGACAGGCCAAGTACGTC.

The chain couples TRBV25-1 to TRBJ1-5; 8 bases map to TRBD1. Trimming took 3 bases from V and 2 from J; bases not matched to a gene: 3. The length of the CDR3 is 15 residues. Germline CDR1 reads MGHDK; CDR2 reads SYGVNS. The CDR3 DNA reads as TGTGCCAGCAGTGATCAGGGGGCGGGCAATCAGCCCCAGCATTTT. Amino acids: CASSDQGAGNQPQHF.

This chain's CDR3 is CASSLLGQTSYEQYF. CDR3 DNA: TGCGCCAGCAGCTTGCTGGGCCAGACGAGTTACGAGCAGTACTTC. The genes are TRBV5-1 and TRBJ2-7; D remains unclear. V lost 1 base, J lost 4 bases, and 15 bases lay in between. Looked up from germline, CDR1 is SGHRS and CDR2 is YFSETQ. This CDR3 has 15 amino acids.